This T cell receptor (beta chain) emerged from a study of T cell clones after liver transplantation. Study overall: TCRbeta sequencing after a pre-transplant mixed lymphocyte reaction identified graft-donor-reactive clones, later tracked in post-transplant blood.

CD3+CD4+ and CD3+CD8+ cells were FACS-sorted from thawed unstimulated PBMCs. Data came from immunoSEQ multiplex PCR; TCRdb stores just in-frame clones and leaves some out. Of about 75,000 clones listed, around four fifths are singletons. The germline V and J ends were trimmed by 6 bases and 4 bases, with 19 bases remaining between them. The CDR3 sequence is 16 residues long. Per germline, CDR1 SEHNR and CDR2 FQNEAQ (reference sequence). This specimen consisted of CD4+ T cells from blood, obtained less than 50 months after liver transplant. The receptor was isolated from a human patient who received a liver transplant. Some T cells may be the graft donor's. The rearrangement links TRBV7-9 to TRBJ1-5; D gene ambiguous. CDR3 coding DNA: TGTGCCAGCAGTGCGACTGACGGCTTTGGGAATCAGCCCCAGCATTTT. Amino acids: CASSATDGFGNQPQHF.